The clone carrying this T cell receptor (beta chain) was seen once. The data derive from a study of CD8+CD57+ T cells in acquired aplastic anemia. CDR3 and TCR beta VDJ profiling relied on genomic DNA as the template. TCRdb re-analysed the reads in MiXCR, keeping a single row per CDR3 protein. The data show approximately 300,000 distinct CDR3 sequences, 45% to 65% seen once. The sequenced patients had an expansion of CD8+CD57+ cells seen by flow cytometry. The clonotype was recovered from a human donor with aplastic anemia. Sequences were obtained from sorted CD4+, CD8+, or CD8+CD57+ T cells (not recorded which) from PBMCs.

CDR3 region: CASSLAVVNEKLFF. The CDR3 DNA sequence: TGTGCCAGCAGCTTAGCCGTCGTTAATGAAAAACTGTTTTTT. The V and J genes are TRBV7-2 and TRBJ1-4; no clear D gene. Germline V lookup: CDR1 SGHTA, CDR2 FQGNSA. This CDR3 is built from 14 residues. Trimming pared 0 bases from V and 4 bases from J, leaving 6 bases between.